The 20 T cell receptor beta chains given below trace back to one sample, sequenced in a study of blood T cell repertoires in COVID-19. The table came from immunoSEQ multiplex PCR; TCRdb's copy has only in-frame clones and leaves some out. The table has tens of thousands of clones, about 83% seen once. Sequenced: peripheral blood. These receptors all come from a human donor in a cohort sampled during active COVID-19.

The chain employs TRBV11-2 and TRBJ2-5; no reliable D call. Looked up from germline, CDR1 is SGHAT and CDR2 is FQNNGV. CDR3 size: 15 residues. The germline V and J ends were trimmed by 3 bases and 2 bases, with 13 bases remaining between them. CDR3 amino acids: CASSFSPVQQETQYF. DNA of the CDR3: TGTGCCAGCAGCTTTTCCCCAGTACAACAAGAGACCCAGTACTTC.

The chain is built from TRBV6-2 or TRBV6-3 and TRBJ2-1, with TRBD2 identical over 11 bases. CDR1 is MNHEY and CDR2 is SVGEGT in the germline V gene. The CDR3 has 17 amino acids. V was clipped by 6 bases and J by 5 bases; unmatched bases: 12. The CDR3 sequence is CASSSLFGTSGDNEQFF. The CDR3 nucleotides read TGTGCCAGCAGCTCTTTATTCGGGACTAGCGGAGACAATGAGCAGTTCTTC.

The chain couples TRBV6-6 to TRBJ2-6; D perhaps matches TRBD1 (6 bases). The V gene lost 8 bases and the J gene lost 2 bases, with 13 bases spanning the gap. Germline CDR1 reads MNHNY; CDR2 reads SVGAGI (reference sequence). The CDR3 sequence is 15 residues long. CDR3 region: CASGNEGAGANVLTF. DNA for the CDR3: TGTGCCAGCGGAAATGAGGGGGCTGGGGCCAACGTCCTGACTTTC.

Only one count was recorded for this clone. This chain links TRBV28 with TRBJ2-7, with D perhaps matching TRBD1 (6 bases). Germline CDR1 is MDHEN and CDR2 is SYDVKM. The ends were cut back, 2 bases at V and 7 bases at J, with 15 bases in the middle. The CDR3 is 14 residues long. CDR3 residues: CASSLGPSRGEQYF. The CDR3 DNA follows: TGTGCCAGCAGTTTAGGACCATCAAGGGGGGAGCAGTACTTC. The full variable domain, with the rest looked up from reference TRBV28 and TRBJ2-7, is DVKVTQSSRYLVKRTGEKVFLECVQDMDHENMFWYRQDPGLGLRLIYFSYDVKMKEKGDIPEGYSVSREKKERFSLILESASTNQTSMYLCASSLGPSRGEQYFGPGTRLTVT.

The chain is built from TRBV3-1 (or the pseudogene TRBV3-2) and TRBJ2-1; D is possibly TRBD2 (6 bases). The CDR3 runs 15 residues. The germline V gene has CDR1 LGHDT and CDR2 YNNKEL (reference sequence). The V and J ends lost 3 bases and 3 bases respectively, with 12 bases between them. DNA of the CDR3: TGTGCCAGCAGCCAGGAGGGACGGAGCTACAATGAGCAGTTCTTC. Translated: CASSQEGRSYNEQFF.

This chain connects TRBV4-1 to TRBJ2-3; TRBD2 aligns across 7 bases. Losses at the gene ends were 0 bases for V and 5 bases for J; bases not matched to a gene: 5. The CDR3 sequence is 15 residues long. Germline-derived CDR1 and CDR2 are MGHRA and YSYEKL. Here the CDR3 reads CASSQEWASGDTQYF. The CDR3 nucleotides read TGCGCCAGCAGCCAAGAATGGGCTAGCGGAGATACGCAGTATTTT.

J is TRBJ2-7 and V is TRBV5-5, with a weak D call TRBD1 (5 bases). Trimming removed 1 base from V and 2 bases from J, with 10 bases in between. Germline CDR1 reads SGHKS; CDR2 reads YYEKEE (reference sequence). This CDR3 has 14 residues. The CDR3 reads CASSLTQGPYEQYF. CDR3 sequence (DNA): TGTGCCAGCAGCTTGACCCAGGGTCCCTACGAGCAGTACTTC. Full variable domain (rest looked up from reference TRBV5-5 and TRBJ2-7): DAGVTQSPTHLIKTRGQQVTLRCSPISGHKSVSWYQQVLGQGPQFIFQYYEKEERGRGNFPDRFSARQFPNYSSELNVNALLLGDSALYLCASSLTQGPYEQYFGPGTRLTVT.

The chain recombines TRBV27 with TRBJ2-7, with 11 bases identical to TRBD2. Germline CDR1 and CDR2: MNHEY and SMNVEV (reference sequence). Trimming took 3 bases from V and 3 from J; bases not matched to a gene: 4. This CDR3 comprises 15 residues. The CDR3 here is CASSFVLAGDYEQYF. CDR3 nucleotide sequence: TGTGCCAGCAGTTTCGTACTAGCGGGAGACTACGAGCAGTACTTC.

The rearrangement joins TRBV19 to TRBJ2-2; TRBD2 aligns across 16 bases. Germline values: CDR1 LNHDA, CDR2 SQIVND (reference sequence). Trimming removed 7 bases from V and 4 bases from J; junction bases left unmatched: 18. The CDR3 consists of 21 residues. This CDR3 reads CASNDRGPGLAGGRGTGELFF. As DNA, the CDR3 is TGTGCCAGTAACGATCGGGGGCCGGGACTAGCGGGAGGGCGCGGCACCGGGGAGCTGTTTTTT. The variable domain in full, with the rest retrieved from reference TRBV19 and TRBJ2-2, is DGGITQSPKYLFRKEGQNVTLSCEQNLNHDAMYWYRQDPGQGLRLIYYSQIVNDFQKGDIAEGYSVSREKKESFPLTVTSAQKNPTAFYLCASNDRGPGLAGGRGTGELFFGEGSRLTVL.

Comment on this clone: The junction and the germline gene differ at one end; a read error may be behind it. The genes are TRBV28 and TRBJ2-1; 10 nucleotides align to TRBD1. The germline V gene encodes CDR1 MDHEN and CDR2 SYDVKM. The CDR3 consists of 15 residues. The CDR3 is CTSNPGTGAYNEQFF. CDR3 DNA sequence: TGTACCAGCAACCCGGGGACAGGGGCCTACAATGAGCAGTTCTTC.

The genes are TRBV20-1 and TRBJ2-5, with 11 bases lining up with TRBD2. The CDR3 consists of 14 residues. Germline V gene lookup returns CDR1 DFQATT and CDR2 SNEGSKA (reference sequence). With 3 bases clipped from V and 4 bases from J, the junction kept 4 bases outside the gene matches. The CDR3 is CSASLLAGGETQYF. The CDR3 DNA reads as TGCAGTGCTAGTCTCCTAGCGGGAGGAGAGACCCAGTACTTC.

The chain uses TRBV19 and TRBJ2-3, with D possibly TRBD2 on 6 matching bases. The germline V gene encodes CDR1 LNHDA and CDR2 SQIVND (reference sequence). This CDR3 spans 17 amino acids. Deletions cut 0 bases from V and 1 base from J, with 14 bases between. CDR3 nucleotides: TGTGCCAGTAGTATAGAGACCGGGACTGACGGCACAGATACGCAGTATTTT. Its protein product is CASSIETGTDGTDTQYF.

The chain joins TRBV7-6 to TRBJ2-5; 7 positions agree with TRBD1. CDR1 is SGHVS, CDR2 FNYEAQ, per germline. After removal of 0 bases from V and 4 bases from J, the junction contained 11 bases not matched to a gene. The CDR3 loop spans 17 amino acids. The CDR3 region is CASSLANRGLARETQYF. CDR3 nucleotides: TGTGCCAGCAGCTTAGCGAACAGGGGCTTAGCTCGAGAGACCCAGTACTTC.

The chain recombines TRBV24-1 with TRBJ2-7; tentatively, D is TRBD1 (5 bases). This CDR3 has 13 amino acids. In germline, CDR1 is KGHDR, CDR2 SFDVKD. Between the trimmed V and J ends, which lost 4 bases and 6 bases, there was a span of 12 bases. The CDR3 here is CATSDSTDTEQYF. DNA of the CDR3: TGTGCCACCAGTGACTCGACAGATACCGAGCAGTACTTC.

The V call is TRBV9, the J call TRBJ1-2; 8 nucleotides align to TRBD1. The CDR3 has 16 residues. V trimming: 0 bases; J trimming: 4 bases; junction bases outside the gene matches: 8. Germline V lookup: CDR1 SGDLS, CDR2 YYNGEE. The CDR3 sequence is CASSVAPTGVGYGYTF. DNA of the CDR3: TGTGCCAGCAGCGTAGCTCCGACAGGGGTAGGCTATGGCTACACCTTC.

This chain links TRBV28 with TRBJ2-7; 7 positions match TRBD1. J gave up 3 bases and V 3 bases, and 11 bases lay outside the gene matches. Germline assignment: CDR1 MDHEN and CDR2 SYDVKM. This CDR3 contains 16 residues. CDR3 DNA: TGTGCCAGCAGTTTCCCGAGGGGGCCGGGGAACTACGAGCAGTACTTC. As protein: CASSFPRGPGNYEQYF.

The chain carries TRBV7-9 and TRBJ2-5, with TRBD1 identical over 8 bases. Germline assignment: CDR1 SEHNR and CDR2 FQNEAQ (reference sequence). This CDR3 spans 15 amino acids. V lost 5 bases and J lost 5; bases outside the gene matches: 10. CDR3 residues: CASSARQGRWETQYF. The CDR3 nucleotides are TGTGCCAGCAGCGCTCGACAGGGGAGGTGGGAGACCCAGTACTTC.

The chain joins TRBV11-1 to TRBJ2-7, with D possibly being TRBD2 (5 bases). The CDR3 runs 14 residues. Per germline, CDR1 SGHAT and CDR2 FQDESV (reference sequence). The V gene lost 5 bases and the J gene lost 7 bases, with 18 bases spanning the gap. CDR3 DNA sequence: TGTGCCAGCAGCCCCACGGGCCTTCCGGGAGAGCAGTACTTC. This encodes CASSPTGLPGEQYF.

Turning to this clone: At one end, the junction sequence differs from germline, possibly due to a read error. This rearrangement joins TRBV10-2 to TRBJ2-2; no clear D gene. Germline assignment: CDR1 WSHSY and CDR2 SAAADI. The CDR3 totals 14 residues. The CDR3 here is CASSVLRNAGELFF. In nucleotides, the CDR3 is TGCGCCAGCAGTGTTTTGAGGAACGCCGGGGAGCTGTTTTTT.

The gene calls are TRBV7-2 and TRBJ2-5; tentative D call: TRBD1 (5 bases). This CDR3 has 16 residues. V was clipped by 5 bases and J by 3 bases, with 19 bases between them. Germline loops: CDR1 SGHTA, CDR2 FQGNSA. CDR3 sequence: CASSLGLGANKETQYF. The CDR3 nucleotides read TGTGCCAGCAGCCTTGGCCTTGGGGCTAATAAAGAGACCCAGTACTTC.